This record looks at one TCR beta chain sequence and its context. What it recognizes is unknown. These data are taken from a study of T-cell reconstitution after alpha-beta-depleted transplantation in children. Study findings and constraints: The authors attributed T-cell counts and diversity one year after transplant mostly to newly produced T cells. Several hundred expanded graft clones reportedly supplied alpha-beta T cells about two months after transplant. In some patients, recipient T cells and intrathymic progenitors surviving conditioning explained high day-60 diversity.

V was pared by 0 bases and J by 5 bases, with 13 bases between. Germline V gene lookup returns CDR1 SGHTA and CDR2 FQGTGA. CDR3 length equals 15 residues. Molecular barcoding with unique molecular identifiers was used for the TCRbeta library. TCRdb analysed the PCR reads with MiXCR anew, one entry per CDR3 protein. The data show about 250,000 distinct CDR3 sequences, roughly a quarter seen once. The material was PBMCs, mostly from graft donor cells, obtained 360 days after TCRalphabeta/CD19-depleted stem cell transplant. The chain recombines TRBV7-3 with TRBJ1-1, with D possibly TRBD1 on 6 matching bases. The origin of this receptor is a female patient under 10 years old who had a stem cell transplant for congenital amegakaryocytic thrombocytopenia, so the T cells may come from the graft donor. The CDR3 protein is CASSLTAGVQTEAFF. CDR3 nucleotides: TGTGCCAGCAGCTTAACAGCAGGGGTACAGACTGAAGCTTTCTTT. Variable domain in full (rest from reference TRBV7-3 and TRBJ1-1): GAGVSQTPSNKVTEKGKYVELRCDPISGHTALYWYRQSLGQGPEFLIYFQGTGAADDSGLPNDRFFAVRPEGSVSTLKIQRTERGDSAVYLCASSLTAGVQTEAFFGQGTRLTVV.